This T cell receptor beta chain was identified during a study of T cell responses to AZD1222 COVID-19 vaccine. Concerning this clone itself: Antigen: not known.

Trimming removed 2 bases from V and 6 bases from J; junction bases left unmatched: 7. This CDR3 contains 16 residues. Germline assignment: CDR1 MNHNS and CDR2 SASEGT. Notes on the study in general: Rises in breadth and depth of Spike-specific TCRs came after two AZD1222 doses. Researchers report vaccine-associated CD4 TCRs spanning spike, with dominance at 160-218 and 743-854. As reported, nearly half of all spike-specific TCRs target variant regions that are unmutated.

Sequencing was performed with immunoSEQ multiplex PCR; in TCRdb, only in-frame clones are kept and a portion is missing. This table has fewer than 150,000 clones, around 93% appearing once. Investigators merged groups given second doses at roughly 4 or roughly 12 weeks. This sequence joins TRBV6-1 and TRBJ2-4; 10 nucleotides match TRBD2. The TCR comes from an adult who received the AZD1222 COVID-19 vaccine. The sample here was peripheral blood, taken 28 days after the second AZD1222 dose. CDR3 nucleotide sequence: TGTGCCAGCAGTGAAAACCCCCTAGCGGGGGCAAACATTCAGTACTTC. This sequence encodes CASSENPLAGANIQYF.